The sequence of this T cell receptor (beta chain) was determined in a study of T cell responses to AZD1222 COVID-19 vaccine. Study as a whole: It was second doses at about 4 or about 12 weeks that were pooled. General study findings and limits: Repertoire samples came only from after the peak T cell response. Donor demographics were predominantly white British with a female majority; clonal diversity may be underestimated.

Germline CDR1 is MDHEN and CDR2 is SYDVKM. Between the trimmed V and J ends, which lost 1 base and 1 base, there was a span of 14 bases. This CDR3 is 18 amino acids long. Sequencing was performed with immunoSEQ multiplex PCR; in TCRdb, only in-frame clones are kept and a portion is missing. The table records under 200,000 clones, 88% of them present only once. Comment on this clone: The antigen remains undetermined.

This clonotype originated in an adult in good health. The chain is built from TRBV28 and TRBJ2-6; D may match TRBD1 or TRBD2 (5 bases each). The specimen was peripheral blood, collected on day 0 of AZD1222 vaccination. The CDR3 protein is CASSLYTGLTSGANVLTF. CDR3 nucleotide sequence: TGTGCCAGCAGTTTATACACAGGACTCACTTCTGGGGCCAACGTCCTGACTTTC.